This T cell receptor beta chain emerged from a study of T cell responses to AZD1222 COVID-19 vaccine. Study as a whole: Pooling covered second doses at about 4 or about 12 weeks.

The CDR3 is made up of 13 amino acids. Germline CDR1 and CDR2: SGHAT and FQNNGV. V was cut by 4 bases and J by 3 bases, with 7 bases left in between. Here immunoSEQ multiplex PCR was the method, and the copy in TCRdb shows in-frame clones only, minus some. The table lists some 120,000 clones, about 90% of them singletons, with 6.5% to 9.5% in the top ten. The clonotype was recovered from an adult in good health. The sample here was peripheral blood, taken on day 0 of AZD1222 vaccination. The gene calls are TRBV11-2 and TRBJ1-5; D not resolved. The CDR3 loop reads CASSSTLNQPQHF. CDR3 in DNA: TGTGCCAGCAGCTCTACGCTCAATCAGCCCCAGCATTTT.